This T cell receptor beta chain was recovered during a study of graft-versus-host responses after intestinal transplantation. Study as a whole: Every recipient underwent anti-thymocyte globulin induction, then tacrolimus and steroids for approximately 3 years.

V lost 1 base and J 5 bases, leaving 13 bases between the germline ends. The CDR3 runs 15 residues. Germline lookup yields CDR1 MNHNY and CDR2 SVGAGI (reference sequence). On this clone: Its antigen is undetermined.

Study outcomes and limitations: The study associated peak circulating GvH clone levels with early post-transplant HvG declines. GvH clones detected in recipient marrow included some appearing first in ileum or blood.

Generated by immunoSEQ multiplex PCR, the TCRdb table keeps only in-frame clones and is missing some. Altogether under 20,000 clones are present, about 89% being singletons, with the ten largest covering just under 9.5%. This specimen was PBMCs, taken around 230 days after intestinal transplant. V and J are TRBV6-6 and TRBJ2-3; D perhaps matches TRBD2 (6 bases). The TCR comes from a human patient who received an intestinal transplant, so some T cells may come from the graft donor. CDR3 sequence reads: CASSYWGDGGDTQYF. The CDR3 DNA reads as TGTGCCAGCAGTTACTGGGGGGACGGCGGAGATACGCAGTATTTT.